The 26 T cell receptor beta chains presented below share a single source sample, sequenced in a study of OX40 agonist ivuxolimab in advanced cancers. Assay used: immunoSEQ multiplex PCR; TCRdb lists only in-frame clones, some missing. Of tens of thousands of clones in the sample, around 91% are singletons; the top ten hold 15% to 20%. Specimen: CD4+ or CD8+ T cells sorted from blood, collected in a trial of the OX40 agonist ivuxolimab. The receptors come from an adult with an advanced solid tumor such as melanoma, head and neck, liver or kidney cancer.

CDR3 nucleotide sequence: TGCGCCAGCAGCCAAACGGCTACGTCCTACGAGCAGTACTTC. This encodes CASSQTATSYEQYF. The chain recombines TRBV4-3 with TRBJ2-5; D not resolved. TRBJ2-7 explains the end of the DNA better; the J call may be wrong. The length of the CDR3 is 14 residues. CDR1 and CDR2 from the germline V gene are LGHNA and YSLEER.

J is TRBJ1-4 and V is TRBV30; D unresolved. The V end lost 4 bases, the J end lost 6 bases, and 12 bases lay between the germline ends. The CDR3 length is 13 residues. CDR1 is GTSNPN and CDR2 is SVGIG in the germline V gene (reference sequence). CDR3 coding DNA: TGTGCCTGGACAGACGGATCCGATGAAAAACTGTTTTTT. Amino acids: CAWTDGSDEKLFF.

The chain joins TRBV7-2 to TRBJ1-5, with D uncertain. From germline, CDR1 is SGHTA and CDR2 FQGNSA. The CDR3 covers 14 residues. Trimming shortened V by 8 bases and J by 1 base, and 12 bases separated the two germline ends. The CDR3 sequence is CASSQLGSNQPQHF. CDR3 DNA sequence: TGTGCCAGCTCGCAACTAGGGAGCAATCAGCCCCAGCATTTT. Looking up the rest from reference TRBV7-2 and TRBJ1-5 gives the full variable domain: GAGVSQSPSNKVTEKGKDVELRCDPISGHTALYWYRQSLGQGLEFLIYFQGNSAPDKSGLPSDRFSAERTGGSVSTLTIQRTQQEDSAVYLCASSQLGSNQPQHFGDGTRLSIL.

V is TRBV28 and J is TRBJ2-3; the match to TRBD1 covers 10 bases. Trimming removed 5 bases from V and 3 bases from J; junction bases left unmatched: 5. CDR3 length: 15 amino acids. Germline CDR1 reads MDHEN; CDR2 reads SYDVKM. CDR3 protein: CASSPRTGGTDTQYF. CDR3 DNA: TGTGCCAGCAGTCCAAGGACAGGGGGGACAGATACGCAGTATTTT. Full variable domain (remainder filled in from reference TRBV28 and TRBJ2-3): DVKVTQSSRYLVKRTGEKVFLECVQDMDHENMFWYRQDPGLGLRLIYFSYDVKMKEKGDIPEGYSVSREKKERFSLILESASTNQTSMYLCASSPRTGGTDTQYFGPGTRLTVL.

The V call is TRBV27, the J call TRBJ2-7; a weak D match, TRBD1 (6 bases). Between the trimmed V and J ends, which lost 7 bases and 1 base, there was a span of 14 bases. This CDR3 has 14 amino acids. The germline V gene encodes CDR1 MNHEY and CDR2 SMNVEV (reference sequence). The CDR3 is CASTPGVGSYEQYF. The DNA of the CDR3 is TGTGCCAGCACCCCAGGGGTTGGTTCCTACGAGCAGTACTTC.

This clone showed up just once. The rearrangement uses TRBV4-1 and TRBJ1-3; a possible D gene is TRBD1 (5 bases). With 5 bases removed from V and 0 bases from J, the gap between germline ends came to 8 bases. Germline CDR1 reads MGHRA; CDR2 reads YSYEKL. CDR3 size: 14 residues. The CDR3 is CASSGGFSGNTIYF. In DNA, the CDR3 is TGCGCCAGCAGCGGGGGATTCTCTGGAAACACCATATATTTT.

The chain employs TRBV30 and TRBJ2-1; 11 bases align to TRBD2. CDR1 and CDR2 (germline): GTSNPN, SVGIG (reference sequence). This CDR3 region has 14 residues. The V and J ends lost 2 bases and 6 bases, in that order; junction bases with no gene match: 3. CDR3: CAWSSLAGGNEQFF. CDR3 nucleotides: TGTGCCTGGAGTAGCCTAGCGGGGGGCAATGAGCAGTTCTTC. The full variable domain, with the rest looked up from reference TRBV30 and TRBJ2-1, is SQTIHQWPATLVQPVGSPLSLECTVEGTSNPNLYWYRQAAGRGLQLLFYSVGIGQISSEVPQNLSASRPQDRQFILSSKKLLLSDSGFYLCAWSSLAGGNEQFFGPGTRLTVL.

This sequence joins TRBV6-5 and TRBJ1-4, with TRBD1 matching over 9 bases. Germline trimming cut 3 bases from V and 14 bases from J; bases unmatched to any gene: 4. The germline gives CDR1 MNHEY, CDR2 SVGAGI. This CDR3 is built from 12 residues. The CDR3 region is CASSYEGTGLFF. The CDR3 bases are TGTGCCAGCAGTTATGAGGGGACAGGGCTGTTTTTT.

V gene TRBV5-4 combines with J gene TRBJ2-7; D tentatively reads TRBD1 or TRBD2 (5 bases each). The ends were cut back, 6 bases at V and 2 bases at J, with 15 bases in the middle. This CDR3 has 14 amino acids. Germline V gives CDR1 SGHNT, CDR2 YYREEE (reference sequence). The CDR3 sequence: CASKSRDVPYEQYF. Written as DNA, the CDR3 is TGTGCCAGCAAATCCAGGGACGTACCCTACGAGCAGTACTTC.

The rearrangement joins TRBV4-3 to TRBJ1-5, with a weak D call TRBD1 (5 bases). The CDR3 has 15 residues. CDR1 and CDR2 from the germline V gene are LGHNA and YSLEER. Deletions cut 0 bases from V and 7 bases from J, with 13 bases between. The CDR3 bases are TGCGCCAGCAGCCAAGATGTGGGGCCCGGACAGCCCCAGCATTTT. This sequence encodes CASSQDVGPGQPQHF.

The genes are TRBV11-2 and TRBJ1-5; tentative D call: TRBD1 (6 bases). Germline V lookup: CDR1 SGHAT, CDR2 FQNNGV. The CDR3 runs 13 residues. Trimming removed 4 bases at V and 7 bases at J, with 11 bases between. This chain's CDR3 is CASSSQGSQPQHF. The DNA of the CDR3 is TGTGCCAGCAGCTCACAGGGAAGCCAGCCCCAGCATTTT.

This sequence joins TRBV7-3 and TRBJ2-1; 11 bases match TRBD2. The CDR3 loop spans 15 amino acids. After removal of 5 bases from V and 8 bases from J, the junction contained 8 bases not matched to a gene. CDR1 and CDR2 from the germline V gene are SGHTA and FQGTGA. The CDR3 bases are TGTGCCAGCAGCCGGTCCGGGACTAGCGGCGATGAGCAGTTCTTC. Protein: CASSRSGTSGDEQFF.

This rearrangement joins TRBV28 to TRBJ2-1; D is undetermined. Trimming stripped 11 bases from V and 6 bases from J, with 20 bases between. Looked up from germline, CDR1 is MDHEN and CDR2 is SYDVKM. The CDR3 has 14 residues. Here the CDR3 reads CAGSSRTSLNEQFF. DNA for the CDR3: TGTGCCGGGTCGTCACGGACGTCTCTCAATGAGCAGTTCTTC. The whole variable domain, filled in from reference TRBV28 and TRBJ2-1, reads DVKVTQSSRYLVKRTGEKVFLECVQDMDHENMFWYRQDPGLGLRLIYFSYDVKMKEKGDIPEGYSVSREKKERFSLILESASTNQTSMYLCAGSSRTSLNEQFFGPGTRLTVL.

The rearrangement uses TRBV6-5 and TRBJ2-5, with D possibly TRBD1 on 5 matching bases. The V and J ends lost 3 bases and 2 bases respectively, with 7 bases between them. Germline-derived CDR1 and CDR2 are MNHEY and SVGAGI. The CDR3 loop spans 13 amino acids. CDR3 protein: CASSYQGQETQYF. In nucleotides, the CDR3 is TGTGCCAGCAGTTATCAGGGACAAGAGACCCAGTACTTC.

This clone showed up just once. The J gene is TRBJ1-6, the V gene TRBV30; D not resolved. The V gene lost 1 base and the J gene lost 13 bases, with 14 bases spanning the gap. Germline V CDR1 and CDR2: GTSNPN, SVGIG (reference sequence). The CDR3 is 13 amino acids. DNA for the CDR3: TGTGCCTGGAGTGACAGTCGACTAGGGCCCCTCCACTTT. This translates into CAWSDSRLGPLHF.

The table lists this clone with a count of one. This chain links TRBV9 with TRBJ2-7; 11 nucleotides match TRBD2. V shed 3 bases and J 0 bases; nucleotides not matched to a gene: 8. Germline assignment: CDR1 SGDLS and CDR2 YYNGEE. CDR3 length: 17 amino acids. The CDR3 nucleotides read TGTGCCAGCAGCGCGACCGGGACTAGCGGTACCTCCTACGAGCAGTACTTC. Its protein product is CASSATGTSGTSYEQYF.

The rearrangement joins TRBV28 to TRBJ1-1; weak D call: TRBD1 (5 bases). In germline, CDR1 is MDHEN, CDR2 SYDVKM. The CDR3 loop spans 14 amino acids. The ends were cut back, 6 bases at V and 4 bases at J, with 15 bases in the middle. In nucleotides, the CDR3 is TGTGCCAGCAGATTCAGGGAAGCGGGCACTGAAGCTTTCTTT. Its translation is CASRFREAGTEAFF.

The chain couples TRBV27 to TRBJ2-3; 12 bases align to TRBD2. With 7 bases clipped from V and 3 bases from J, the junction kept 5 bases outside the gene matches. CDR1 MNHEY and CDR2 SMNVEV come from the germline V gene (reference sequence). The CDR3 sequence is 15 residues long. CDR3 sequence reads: CASKTTSGGTDTQYF. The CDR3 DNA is TGTGCCAGCAAGACGACTAGCGGGGGTACAGATACGCAGTATTTT.

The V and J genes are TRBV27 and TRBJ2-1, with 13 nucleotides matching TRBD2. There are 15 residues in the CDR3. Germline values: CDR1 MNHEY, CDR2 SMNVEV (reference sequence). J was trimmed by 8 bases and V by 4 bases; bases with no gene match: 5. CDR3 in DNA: TGTGCCAGCAGTTACGGACTAGCGGGAGTGTATGAGCAGTTCTTC. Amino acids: CASSYGLAGVYEQFF.

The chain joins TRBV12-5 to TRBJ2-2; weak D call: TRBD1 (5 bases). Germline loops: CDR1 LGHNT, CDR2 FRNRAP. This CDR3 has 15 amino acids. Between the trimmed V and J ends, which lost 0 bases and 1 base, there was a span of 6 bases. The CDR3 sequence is CASGLVRVNTGELFF. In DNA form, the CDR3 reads TGTGCTAGTGGTTTGGTCAGGGTGAACACCGGGGAGCTGTTTTTT.

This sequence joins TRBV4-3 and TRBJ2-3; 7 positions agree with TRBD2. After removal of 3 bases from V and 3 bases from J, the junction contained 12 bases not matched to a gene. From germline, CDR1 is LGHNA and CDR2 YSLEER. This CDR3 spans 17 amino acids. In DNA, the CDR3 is TGCGCCAGCAGCCAGGGGACGAGCGGGATCAGTACAGATACGCAGTATTTT. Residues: CASSQGTSGISTDTQYF.

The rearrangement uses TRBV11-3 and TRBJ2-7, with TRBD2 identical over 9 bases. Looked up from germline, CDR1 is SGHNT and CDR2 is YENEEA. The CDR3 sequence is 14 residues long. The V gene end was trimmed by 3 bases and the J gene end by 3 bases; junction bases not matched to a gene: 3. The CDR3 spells CASSLDSGSYEQYF. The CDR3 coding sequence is TGTGCCAGCAGCTTGGATAGCGGGAGCTACGAGCAGTACTTC.

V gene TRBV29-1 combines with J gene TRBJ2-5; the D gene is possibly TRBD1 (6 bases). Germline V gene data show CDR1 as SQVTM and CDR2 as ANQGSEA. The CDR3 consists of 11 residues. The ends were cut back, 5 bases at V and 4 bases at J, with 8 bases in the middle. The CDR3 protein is CSVWGRETQYF. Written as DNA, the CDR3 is TGCAGCGTTTGGGGGCGAGAGACCCAGTACTTC. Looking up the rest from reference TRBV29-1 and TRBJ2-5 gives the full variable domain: SAVISQKPSRDICQRGTSLTIQCQVDSQVTMMFWYRQQPGQSLTLIATANQGSEATYESGFVIDKFPISRPNLTFSTLTVSNMSPEDSSIYLCSVWGRETQYFGPGTRLLVL.

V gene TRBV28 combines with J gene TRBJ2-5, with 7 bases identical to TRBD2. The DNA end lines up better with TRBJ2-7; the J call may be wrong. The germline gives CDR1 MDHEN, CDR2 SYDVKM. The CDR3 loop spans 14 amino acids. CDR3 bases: TGTGCCAGCCGGGGGATCGGCGGGAGTTACGAGCAGTACTTC. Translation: CASRGIGGSYEQYF.

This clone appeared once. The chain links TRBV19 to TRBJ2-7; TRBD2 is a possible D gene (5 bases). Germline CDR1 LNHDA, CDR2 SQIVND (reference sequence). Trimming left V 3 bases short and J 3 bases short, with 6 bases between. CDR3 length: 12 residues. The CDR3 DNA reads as TGTGCCAGTAGTATTGGAGGCTACGAGCAGTACTTC. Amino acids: CASSIGGYEQYF. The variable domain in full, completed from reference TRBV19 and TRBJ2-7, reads DGGITQSPKYLFRKEGQNVTLSCEQNLNHDAMYWYRQDPGQGLRLIYYSQIVNDFQKGDIAEGYSVSREKKESFPLTVTSAQKNPTAFYLCASSIGGYEQYFGPGTRLTVT.

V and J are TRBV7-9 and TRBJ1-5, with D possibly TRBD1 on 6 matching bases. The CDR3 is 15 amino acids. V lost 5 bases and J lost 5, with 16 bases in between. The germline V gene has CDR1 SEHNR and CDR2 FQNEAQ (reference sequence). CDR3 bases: TGTGCCAGCAGCGCGGGACGGCCAGGGGATCAGCCCCAGCATTTT. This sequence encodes CASSAGRPGDQPQHF. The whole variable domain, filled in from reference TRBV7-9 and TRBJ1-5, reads DTGVSQNPRHKITKRGQNVTFRCDPISEHNRLYWYRQTLGQGPEFLTYFQNEAQLEKSRLLSDRFSAERPKGSFSTLEIQRTEQGDSAMYLCASSAGRPGDQPQHFGDGTRLSIL.